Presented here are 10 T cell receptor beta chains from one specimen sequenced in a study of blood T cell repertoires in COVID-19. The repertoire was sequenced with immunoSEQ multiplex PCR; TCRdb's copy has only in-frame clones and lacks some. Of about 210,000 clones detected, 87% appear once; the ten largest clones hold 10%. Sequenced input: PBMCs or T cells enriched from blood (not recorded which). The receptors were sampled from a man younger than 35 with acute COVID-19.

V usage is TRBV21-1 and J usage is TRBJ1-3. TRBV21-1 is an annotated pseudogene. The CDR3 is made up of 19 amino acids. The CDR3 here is CASSKAISGTPARKATIYF. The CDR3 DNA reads TGTGCCAGCAGCAAAGCTATTTCCGGGACTCCCGCGCGTAAGGCCACCATATATTTT.

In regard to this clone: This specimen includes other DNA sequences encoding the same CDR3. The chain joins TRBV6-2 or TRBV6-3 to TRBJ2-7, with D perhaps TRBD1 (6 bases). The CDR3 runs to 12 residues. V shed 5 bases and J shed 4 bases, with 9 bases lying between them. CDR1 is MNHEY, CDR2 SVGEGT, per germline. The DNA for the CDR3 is TGTGCCAGCAGTCGGACAGTTTACGAGCAGTACTTC. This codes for CASSRTVYEQYF.

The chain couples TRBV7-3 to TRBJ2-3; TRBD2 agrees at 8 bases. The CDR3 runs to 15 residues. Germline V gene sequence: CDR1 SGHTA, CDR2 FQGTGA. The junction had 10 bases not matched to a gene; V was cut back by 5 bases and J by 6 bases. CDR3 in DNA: TGTGCCAGCAGCCCGCCAGCGGGAGATAGGGATACGCAGTATTTT. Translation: CASSPPAGDRDTQYF.

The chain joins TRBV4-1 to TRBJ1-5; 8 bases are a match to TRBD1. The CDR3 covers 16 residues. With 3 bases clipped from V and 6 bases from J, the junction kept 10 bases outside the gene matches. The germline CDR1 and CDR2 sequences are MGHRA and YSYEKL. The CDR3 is CASSQDRGQASQPQHF. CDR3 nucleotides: TGCGCCAGCAGCCAGGATCGGGGACAGGCCAGTCAGCCCCAGCATTTT.

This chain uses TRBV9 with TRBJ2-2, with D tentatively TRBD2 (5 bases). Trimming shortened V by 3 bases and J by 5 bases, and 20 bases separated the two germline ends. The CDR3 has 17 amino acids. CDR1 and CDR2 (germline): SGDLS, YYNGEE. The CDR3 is CASSAIPMGSGTGELFF. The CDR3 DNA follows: TGTGCCAGCAGCGCAATACCGATGGGGTCGGGGACCGGGGAGCTGTTTTTT.

CDR3 DNA sequence: TGTGCCAGCAGCTCCTCCCCGGGCGGGAATGAGCAGTTCTTC. It yields the protein CASSSSPGGNEQFF. The chain uses TRBV7-3 and TRBJ2-1; a weak D match, TRBD2 (5 bases). Between the trimmed V and J ends, which lost 4 bases and 7 bases, there was a span of 14 bases. Germline V gene lookup returns CDR1 SGHTA and CDR2 FQGTGA. The CDR3 length is 14 residues.

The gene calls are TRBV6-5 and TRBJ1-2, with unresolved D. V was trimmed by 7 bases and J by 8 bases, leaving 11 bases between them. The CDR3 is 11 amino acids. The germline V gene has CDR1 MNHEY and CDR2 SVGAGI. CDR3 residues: CASNGPFGYTF. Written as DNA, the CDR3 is TGTGCCAGCAATGGGCCTTTCGGCTACACCTTC.

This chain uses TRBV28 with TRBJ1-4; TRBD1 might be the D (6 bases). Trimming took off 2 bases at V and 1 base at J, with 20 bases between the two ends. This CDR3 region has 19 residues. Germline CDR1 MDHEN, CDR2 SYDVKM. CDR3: CASSLVVLAQGRTNEKLFF. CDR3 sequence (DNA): TGTGCCAGCAGTTTAGTGGTCTTAGCCCAGGGGCGAACTAATGAAAAACTGTTTTTT.

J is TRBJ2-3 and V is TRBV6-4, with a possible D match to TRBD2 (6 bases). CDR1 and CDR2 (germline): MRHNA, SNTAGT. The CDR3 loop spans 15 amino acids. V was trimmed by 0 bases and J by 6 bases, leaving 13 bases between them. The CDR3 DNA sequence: TGTGCCAGCAGTGACTCTACGGGAGCGGTGGATACGCAGTATTTT. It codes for CASSDSTGAVDTQYF.

CDR3 region: CASRTGYPYEQYF. CDR3 DNA: TGTGCCAGCAGAACAGGGTACCCCTACGAGCAGTACTTC. The chain combines TRBV27 with TRBJ2-7; tentative D call: TRBD1 (6 bases). CDR1 MNHEY and CDR2 SMNVEV come from the germline V gene (reference sequence). The CDR3 contains 13 residues. V was pared by 6 bases and J by 2 bases, with 11 bases between.